This paragraph reports one TCR beta chain. Its antigen is currently unknown. These data are taken from a study of cytomegalovirus exposure and HLA in healthy donors. General observations from the study: The study carried out a later analysis of TCR beta sequences. It associated approximately 16,000 of them with specific HLA alleles at a false discovery rate of 0.05.

In germline, CDR1 is MGHRA, CDR2 YSYEKL. V shed 1 base and J 2 bases; nucleotides not matched to a gene: 9. The CDR3 contains 17 residues. The PCR employed 60 Vbeta primers together with 13 Jbeta primers. Data came from immunoSEQ multiplex PCR; TCRdb stores just in-frame clones and leaves some out. The data contain about 270,000 clones, under 80% of them seen just once; the ten biggest clones take up around 2%. The sample taken for sequencing was PBMCs. The origin of this receptor is a female donor in good health and CMV-seronegative. The chain carries TRBV4-1 and TRBJ2-3; 7 bases map to TRBD2. The CDR3 spells CASSQGRGLAVTDTQYF. DNA of the CDR3: TGCGCCAGCAGCCAAGGAAGGGGTCTAGCGGTCACAGATACGCAGTATTTT.